These T cell receptor beta chains were read from a single sample in a study of blood T cell repertoires in COVID-19. Generated by immunoSEQ multiplex PCR, the TCRdb table keeps only in-frame clones and is missing some. The sample records about 370,000 clones, about 89% being singletons. Sequenced material: peripheral blood. All receptors derive from a woman aged 25 to 39 with COVID-19, enrolled during active disease. CDR3s include the opening cysteine and the closing phenylalanine or tryptophan. Fields, in order: J gene, CDR3 length, V gene, CDR3 protein.

TRBJ1-1 14 TRBV4-1 CASSRGTENTEAFF
TRBJ2-2 16 TRBV5-4 CASTQFGGSNTGELFF
TRBJ2-4 17 TRBV7-6 CASSRLDSRLAKNIQYF
TRBJ1-4 18 TRBV3-1/TRBV3-2 CASSQRDSASATNEKLFF
TRBJ2-3 15 TRBV24-1 CATSLGSGVSDTQYF
TRBJ2-2 15 TRBV27 CASSSKGANTGELFF
TRBJ2-1 15 TRBV27 CASSAGTSAYNEQFF
TRBJ2-1 15 TRBV2 CASREGTGWDNEQFF
TRBJ2-2 17 TRBV28 CASSPPRGTVNTGELFF
TRBJ2-2 15 TRBV11-2 CASSPRAGNTGELFF
TRBJ2-5 16 TRBV5-1 CASSTVRDRGRETQYF
TRBJ2-2 17 TRBV7-9 CASSLALAGGNTGELFF
TRBJ2-5 11 TRBV12-3/TRBV12-4 CASVGGGTQYF
TRBJ2-3 15 TRBV6-5 CASTQGGEGTDTQYF
TRBJ1-6 17 TRBV19 CASSIGTGSSYNSPLHF
TRBJ1-5 17 TRBV7-2 CASSLGPGGPSNQPQHF
TRBJ1-1 15 TRBV4-3 CASSPGLVKNTEAFF
TRBJ2-3 15 TRBV7-2 CASSKTGISTDTQYF
TRBJ1-5 11 TRBV28 CASSLRQPQHF
TRBJ1-2 13 TRBV6-5 CASRAEGHYGYTF
TRBJ2-1 19 TRBV21-1 CASSKIKHGTEGPYNEQFF
TRBJ2-5 12 TRBV29-1 CSGERGQESQYF
TRBJ2-7 14 TRBV6-2/TRBV6-3 CASSSGVPPYEQYF
TRBJ1-3 12 TRBV27 CASRSAGNTIYF
TRBJ1-2 18 TRBV18 CASSPMQGEVSFNYGYTF
TRBJ2-4 20 TRBV5-4 CASSLVVGGGATLGKNIQYF
TRBJ1-1 13 TRBV5-4 CASSLTRGGEAFF
TRBJ2-3 15 TRBV6-5 CASSYWRGGLDTQYF
TRBJ1-1 15 TRBV5-4 CASSLAGRTNTEAFF
TRBJ2-1 16 TRBV7-9 CASSSLAGGPVDEQFF
TRBJ2-5 15 TRBV5-6 CASILEREGRETQYF
TRBJ1-2 13 TRBV2 CASSWDSPYGYTF
TRBJ1-5 14 TRBV28 CASSRDRGVQPQHF
TRBJ2-7 12 TRBV10-2 CAAGTGPYEQYF
TRBJ1-1 15 TRBV6-5 CASRDGDILNTEAFF
TRBJ1-6 14 TRBV10-1 CASSPRASDSPLHF
TRBJ1-5 13 TRBV27 CASSVRGNQPQHF
TRBJ2-7 12 TRBV3-1/TRBV3-2 CASSRALHEQYF
TRBJ2-2 16 TRBV6-2/TRBV6-3 CASSYGDRYLTGELFF
TRBJ1-2 15 TRBV5-8 CASSYTPTGRTGYTF
TRBJ2-1 18 TRBV5-6 CASSFEMLGTGPLNEQFF
TRBJ2-1 15 TRBV5-1 CASSLVLLAGGVKFF
TRBJ2-4 13 TRBV14 CASSQGRGNIQYF
TRBJ2-5 18 TRBV27 CASRYRGIENPRRETQYF
TRBJ2-1 14 TRBV7-7 CASSRGDPYNEQFF
TRBJ2-1 12 TRBV20-1 CSASRGGNEQFF
TRBJ1-1 15 TRBV7-9 CASSLSQGAATEAFF
TRBJ1-2 13 TRBV28 CASSDRGVYGYTF
TRBJ2-1 14 TRBV19 CASSTSGSMDEQFF
TRBJ2-3 17 TRBV11-2 CASSLGRQARGIDTQYF
TRBJ2-5 12 TRBV10-3 CAISDRQETQYF
TRBJ1-1 15 TRBV28 CASSLTGDWIAEAFF